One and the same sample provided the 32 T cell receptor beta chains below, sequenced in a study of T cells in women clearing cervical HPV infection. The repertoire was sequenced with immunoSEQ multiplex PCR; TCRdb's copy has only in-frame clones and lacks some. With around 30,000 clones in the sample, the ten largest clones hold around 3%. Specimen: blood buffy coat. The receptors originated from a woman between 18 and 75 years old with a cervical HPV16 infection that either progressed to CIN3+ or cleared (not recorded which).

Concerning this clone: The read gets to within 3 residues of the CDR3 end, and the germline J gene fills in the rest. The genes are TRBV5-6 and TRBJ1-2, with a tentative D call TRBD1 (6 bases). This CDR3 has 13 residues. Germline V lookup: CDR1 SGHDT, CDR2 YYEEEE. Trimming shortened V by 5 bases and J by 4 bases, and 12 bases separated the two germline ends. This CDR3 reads CASRPGQSYGYTF. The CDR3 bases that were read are TGTGCCAGCAGGCCGGGACAATCCTATGGC.

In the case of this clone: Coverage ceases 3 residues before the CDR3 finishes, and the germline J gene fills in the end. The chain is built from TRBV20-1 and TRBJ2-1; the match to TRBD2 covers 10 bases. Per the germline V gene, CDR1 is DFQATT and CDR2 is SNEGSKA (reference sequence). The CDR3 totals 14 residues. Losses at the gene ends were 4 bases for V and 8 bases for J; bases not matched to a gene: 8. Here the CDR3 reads CSATTPTSGDEQFF. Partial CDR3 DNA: TGCAGTGCTACCACGCCTACTAGCGGGGATGAG.

CDR3 region: CASSRGTSGGNDYTF. The part of the CDR3 DNA that was read is TGTGCCAGTAGTAGAGGGACTAGCGGGGGCAATGAC. The genes are TRBV19 and TRBJ1-2, with D possibly being TRBD1 (6 bases). Sequencing ends 3 residues short of the CDR3 end; the germline J gene provides the rest. The CDR3 is 15 amino acids. Per the germline V gene, CDR1 is LNHDA and CDR2 is SQIVND (reference sequence). The full variable domain, in which reference TRBV19 and TRBJ1-2 provide the parts outside the CDR3, is DGGITQSPKYLFRKEGQNVTLSCEQNLNHDAMYWYRQDPGQGLRLIYYSQIVNDFQKGDIAEGYSVSREKKESFPLTVTSAQKNPTAFYLCASSRGTSGGNDYTFGSGTRLTVV.

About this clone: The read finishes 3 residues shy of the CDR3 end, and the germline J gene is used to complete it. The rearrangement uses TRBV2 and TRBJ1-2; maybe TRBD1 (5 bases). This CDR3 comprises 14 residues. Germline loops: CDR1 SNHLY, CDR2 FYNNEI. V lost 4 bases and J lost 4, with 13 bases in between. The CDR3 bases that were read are TGTGCCAGCAGTGCAGGGATGGAGGCCTATGGC. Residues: CASSAGMEAYG. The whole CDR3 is CASSAGMEAYGYTF.

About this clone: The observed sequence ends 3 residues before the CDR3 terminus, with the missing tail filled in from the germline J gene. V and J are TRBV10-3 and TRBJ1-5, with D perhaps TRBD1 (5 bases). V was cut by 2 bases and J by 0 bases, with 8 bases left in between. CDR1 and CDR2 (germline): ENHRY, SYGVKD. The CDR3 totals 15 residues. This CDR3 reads CAISEGALSNQPQHF. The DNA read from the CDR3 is TGTGCCATCAGTGAGGGGGCGCTTAGCAATCAGCCC.

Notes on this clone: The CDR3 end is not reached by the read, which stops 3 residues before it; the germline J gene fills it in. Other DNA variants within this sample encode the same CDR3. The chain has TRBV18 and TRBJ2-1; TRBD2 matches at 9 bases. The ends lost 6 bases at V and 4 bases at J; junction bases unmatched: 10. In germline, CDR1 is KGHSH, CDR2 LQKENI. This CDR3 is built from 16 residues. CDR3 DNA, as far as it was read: TGTGCCAGCTCCCCCCCCGGCGGGGGGGTTTACAATGAG. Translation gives CASSPPGGGVYNE. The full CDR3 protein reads CASSPPGGGVYNEQFF.

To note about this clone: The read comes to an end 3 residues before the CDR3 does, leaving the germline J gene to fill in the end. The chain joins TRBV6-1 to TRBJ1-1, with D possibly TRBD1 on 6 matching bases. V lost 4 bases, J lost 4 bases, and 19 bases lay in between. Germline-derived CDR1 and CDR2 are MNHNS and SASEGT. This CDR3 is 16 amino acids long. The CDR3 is CASSGRRGGDVTEAFF. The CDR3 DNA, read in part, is TGTGCCAGCAGTGGAAGAAGGGGGGGAGATGTCACTGAA.

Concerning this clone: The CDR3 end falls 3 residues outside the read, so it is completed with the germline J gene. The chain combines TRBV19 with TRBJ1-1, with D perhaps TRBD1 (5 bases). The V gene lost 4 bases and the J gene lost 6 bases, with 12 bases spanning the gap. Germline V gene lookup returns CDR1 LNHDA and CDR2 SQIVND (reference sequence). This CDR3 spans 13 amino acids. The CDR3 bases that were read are TGTGCCAGTAGTAACAGCGGGGGACCTGAA. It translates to CASSNSGGPE. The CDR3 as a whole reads CASSNSGGPEAFF.

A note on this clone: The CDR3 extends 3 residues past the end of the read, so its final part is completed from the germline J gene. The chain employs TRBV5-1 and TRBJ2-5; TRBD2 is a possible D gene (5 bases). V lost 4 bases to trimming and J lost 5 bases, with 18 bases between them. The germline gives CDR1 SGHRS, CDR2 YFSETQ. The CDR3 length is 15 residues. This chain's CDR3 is CASSPGLGADETQYF. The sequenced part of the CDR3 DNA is TGCGCCAGCAGCCCGGGGTTGGGTGCGGACGAGACC.

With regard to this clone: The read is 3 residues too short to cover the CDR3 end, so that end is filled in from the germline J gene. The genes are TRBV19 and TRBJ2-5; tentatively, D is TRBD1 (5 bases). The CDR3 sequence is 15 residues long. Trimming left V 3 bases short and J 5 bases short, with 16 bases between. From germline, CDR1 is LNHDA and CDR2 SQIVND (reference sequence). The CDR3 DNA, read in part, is TGTGCCAGTAGTATCGCAGGGCTCCGTTCGGAGACC. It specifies CASSIAGLRSET. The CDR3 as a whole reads CASSIAGLRSETQYF.

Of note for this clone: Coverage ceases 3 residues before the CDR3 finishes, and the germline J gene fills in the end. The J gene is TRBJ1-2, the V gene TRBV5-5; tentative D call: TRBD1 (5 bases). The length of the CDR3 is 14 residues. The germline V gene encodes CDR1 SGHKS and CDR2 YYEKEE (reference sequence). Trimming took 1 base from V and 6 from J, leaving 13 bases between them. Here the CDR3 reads CASSLRAGRHGYTF. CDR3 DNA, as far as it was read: TGTGCCAGCAGCTTGCGGGCAGGGCGTCATGGC.

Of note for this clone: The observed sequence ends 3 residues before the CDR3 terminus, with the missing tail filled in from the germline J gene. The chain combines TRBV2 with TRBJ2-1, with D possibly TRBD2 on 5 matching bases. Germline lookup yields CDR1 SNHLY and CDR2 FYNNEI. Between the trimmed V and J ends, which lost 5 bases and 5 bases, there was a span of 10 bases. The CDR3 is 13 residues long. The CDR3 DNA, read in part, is TGTGCCAGCAGTAAGGACTCAAACAATGAG. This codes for CASSKDSNNE. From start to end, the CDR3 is CASSKDSNNEQFF.

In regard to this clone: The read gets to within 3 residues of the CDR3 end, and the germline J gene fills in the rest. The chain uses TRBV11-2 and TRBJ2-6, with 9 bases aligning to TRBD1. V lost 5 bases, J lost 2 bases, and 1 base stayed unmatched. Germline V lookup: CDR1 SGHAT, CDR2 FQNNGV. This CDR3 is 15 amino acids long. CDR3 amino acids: CASSRDRAGANVLTF. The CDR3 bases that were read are TGTGCCAGCAGCCGGGACAGGGCTGGGGCCAACGTC.

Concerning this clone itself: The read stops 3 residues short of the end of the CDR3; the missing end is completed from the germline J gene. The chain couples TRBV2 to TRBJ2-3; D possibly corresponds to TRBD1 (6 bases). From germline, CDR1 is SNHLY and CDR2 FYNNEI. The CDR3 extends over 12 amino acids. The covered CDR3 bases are TGTGCCAGCAGCTACTCAGGGGAGACG. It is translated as CASSYSGET. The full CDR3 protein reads CASSYSGETQYF.

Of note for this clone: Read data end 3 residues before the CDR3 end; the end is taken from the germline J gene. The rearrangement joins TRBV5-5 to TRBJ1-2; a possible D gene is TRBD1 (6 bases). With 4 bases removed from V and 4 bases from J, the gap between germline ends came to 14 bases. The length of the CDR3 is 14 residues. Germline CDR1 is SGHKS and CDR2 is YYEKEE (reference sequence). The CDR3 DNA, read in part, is TGTGCCAGCAGCCTGGGGGCGGGAAGCTATGGC. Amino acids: CASSLGAGSYG. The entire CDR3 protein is CASSLGAGSYGYTF.

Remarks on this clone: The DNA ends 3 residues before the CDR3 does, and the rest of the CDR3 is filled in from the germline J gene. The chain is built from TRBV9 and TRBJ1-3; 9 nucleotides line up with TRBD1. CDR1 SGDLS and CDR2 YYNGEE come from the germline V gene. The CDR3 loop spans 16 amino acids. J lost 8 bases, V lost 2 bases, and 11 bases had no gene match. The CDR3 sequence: CASSVVPTGGGDTIYF. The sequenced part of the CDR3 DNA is TGTGCCAGCAGCGTGGTTCCGACAGGGGGTGGGGACACC.

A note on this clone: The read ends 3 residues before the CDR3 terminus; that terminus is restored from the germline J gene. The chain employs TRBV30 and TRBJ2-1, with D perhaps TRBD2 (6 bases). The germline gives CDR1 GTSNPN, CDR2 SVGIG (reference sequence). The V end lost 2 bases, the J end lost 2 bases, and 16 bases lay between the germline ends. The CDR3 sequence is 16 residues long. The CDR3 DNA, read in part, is TGTGCCTGGAGTAAGTGGCGGGGCATAACCTACAATGAG. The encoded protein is CAWSKWRGITYNE. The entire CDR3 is CAWSKWRGITYNEQFF.

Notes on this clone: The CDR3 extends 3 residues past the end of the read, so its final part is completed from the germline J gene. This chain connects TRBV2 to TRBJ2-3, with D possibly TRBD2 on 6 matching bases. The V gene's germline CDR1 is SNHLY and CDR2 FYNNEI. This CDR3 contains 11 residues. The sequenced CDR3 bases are TGTGCCAGCTCTCCGGGGGAGACG. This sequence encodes CASSPGET. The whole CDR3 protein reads CASSPGETQYF.

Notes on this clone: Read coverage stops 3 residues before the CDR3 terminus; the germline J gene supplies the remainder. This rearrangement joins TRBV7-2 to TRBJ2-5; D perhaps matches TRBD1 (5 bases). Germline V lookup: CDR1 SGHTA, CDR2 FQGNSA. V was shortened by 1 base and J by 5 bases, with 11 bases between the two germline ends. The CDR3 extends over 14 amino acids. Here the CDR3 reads CASSLGGRLETQYF. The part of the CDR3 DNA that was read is TGTGCCAGCAGCTTAGGGGGCCGGTTGGAGACC.

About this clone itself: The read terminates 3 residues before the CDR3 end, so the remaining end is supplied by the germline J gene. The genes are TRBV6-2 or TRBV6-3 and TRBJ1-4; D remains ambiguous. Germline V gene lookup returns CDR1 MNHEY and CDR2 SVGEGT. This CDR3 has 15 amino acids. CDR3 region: CASTPLGRGDSPLFF. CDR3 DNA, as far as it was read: TGTGCCAGCACCCCCCTCGGTCGGGGAGATTCACCA.

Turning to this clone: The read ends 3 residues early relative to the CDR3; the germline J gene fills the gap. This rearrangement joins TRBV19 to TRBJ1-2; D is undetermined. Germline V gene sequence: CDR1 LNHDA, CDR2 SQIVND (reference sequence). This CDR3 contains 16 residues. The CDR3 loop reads CASSPKSSGFSYDYTF. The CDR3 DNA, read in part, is TGTGCCAGTAGTCCAAAATCCTCGGGGTTCTCCTACGAC. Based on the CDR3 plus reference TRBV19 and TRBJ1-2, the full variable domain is DGGITQSPKYLFRKEGQNVTLSCEQNLNHDAMYWYRQDPGQGLRLIYYSQIVNDFQKGDIAEGYSVSREKKESFPLTVTSAQKNPTAFYLCASSPKSSGFSYDYTFGSGTRLTVV.

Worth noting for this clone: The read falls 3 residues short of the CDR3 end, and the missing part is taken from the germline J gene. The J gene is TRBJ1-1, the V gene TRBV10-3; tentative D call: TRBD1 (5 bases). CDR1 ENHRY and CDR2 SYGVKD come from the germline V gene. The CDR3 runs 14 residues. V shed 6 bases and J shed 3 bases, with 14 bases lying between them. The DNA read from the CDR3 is TGTGCCATCAGGGACAACCTGGGGTACACTGAA. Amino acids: CAIRDNLGYTE. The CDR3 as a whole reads CAIRDNLGYTEAFF.

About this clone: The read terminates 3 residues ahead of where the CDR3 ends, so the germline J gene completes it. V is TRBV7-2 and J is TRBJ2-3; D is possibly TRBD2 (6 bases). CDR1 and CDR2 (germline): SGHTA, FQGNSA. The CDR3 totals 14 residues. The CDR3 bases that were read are TGTGCCAGCAGCCCAGGCCTAGCGCAAGAGACG. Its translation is CASSPGLAQET. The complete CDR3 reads CASSPGLAQETQYF.

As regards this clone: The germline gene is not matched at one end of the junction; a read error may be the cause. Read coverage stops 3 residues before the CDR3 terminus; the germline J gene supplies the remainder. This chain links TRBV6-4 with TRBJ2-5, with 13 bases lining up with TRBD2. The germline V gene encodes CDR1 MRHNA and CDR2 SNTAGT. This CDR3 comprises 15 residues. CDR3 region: CVSYGLAGDQETQYF. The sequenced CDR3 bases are TGTGTCAGCTACGGACTAGCGGGAGACCAAGAGACC.

The CDR3: CSARKQAHQAFF. CDR3 DNA (partial): TGCAGTGCTAGAAAACAGGCCCACCAA. V gene TRBV20-1 combines with J gene TRBJ1-1; D perhaps matches TRBD1 (5 bases). The CDR3 end is not reached by the read, which stops 3 residues before it; the germline J gene fills it in. The CDR3 sequence is 12 residues long. Germline assignment: CDR1 DFQATT and CDR2 SNEGSKA (reference sequence).

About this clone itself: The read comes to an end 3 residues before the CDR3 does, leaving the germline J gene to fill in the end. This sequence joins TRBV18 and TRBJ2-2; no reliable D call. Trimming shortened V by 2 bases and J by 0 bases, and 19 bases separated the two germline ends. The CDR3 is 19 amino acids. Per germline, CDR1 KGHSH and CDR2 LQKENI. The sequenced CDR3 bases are TGTGCCAGCTCACCATTAAGTATGGCATTTCCGTCGAACACCGGGGAG. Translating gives CASSPLSMAFPSNTGE. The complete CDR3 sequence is CASSPLSMAFPSNTGELFF.

The CDR3 DNA, read in part, is TGTGCCAGCAGCCCGAGCTCCTACGAC. This gives the protein CASSPSSYD. The whole CDR3 protein is CASSPSSYDYTF. The V call is TRBV7-8, the J call TRBJ1-2, with no clear D. The read comes to an end 3 residues before the CDR3 does, leaving the germline J gene to fill in the end. This CDR3 has 12 amino acids. Germline CDR1 and CDR2: SGHVS and FQNEAQ.

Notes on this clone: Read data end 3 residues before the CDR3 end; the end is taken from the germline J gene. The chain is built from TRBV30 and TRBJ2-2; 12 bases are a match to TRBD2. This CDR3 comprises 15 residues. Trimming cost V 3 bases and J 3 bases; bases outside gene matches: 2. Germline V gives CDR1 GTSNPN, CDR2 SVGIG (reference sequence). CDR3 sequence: CAWRASGGDTGELFF. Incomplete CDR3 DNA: TGTGCCTGGAGAGCTAGCGGGGGGGACACCGGGGAG.

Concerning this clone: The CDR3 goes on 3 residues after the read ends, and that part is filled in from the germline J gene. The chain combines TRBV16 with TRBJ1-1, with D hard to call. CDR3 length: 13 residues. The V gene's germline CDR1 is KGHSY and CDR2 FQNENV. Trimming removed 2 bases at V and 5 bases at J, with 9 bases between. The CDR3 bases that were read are TGTGCCAGCAGCCAAACTTTAGAGACTGAA. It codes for CASSQTLETE. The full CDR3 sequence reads CASSQTLETEAFF.

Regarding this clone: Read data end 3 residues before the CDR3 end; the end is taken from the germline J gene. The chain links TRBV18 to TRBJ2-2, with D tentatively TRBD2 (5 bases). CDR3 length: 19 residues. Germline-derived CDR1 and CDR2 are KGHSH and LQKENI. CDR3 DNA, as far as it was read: TGTGCCAGCTCACCAAGCTTAATCGGTAGGACTCGAACTAATGAAAAG. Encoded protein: CASSPSLIGRTRTNEK. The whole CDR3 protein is CASSPSLIGRTRTNEKLFF.

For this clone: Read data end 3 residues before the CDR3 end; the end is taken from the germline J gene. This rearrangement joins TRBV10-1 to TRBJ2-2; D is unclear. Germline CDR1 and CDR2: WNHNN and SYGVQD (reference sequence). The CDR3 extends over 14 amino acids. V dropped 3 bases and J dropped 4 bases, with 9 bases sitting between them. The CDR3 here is CASSDLLSTGELFF. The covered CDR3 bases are TGCGCCAGCAGTGACCTTTTGTCCACCGGGGAG.

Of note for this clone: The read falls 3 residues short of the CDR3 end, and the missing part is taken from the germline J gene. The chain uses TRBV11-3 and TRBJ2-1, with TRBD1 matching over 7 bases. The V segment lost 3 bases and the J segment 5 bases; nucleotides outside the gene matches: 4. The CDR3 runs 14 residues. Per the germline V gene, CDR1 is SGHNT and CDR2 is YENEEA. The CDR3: CASSLGQPNNEQFF. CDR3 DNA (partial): TGTGCCAGCAGCTTGGGACAGCCAAACAATGAG.